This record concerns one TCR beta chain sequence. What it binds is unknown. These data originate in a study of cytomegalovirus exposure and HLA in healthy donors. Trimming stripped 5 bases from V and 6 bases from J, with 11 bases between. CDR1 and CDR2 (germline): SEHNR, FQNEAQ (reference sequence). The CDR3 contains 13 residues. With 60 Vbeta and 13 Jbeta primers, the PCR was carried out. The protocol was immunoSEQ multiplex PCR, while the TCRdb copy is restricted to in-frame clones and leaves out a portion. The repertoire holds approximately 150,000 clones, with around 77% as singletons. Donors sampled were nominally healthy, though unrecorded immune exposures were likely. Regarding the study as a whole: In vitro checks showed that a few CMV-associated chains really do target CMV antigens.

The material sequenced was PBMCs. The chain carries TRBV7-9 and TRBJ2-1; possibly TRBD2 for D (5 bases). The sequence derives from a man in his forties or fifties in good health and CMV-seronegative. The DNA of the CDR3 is TGTGCCAGCAGCCCGGCCCGGGGCAATGAGCAGTTCTTC. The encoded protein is CASSPARGNEQFF.